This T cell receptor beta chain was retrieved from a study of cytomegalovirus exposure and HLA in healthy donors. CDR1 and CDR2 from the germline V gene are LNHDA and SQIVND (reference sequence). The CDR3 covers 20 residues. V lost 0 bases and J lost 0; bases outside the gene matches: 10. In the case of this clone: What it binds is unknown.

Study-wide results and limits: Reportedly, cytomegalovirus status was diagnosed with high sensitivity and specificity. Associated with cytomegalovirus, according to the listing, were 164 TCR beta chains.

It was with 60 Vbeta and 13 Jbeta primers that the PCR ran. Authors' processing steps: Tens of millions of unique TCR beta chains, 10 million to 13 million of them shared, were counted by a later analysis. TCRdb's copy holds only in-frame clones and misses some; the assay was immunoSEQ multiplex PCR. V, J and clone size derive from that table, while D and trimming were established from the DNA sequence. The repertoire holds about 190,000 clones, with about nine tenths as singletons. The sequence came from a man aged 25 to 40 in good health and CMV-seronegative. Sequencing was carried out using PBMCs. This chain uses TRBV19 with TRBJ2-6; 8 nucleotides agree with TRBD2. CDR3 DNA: TGTGCCAGTAGTATAGATGAGGCGGGGGGCCCTCTCTCTGGGGCCAACGTCCTGACTTTC. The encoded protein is CASSIDEAGGPLSGANVLTF.